Given below is one T cell receptor beta chain in context. The antigen is not known. V lost 6 bases, J lost 5 bases, and 22 bases lay in between. CDR1 and CDR2 (germline): MNHEY, SVGAGI. The CDR3 is made up of 16 amino acids. These data come from a study of T cell repertoires in cytomegalovirus infection. Overall study: TCR beta signatures that were public indicated CMV infection and matching HLA type. Study results and caveats: What dominated the ex vivo response were HLA-C-restricted CMV-specific TCR beta clonotypes. Identification of carriers of CMV plus the relevant HLA was performed using cumulative public TCR beta family frequency.

MiXCR, run by TCRdb on the reads, gives a single entry per CDR3 protein. The table includes about 740,000 distinct CDR3 sequences, around 30% detected once. This TCR was sampled from a human donor in good health (CMV status not recorded). Some clones in this sample may be carry-over from other donors' samples. The source was cultured PBMCs, collected from culture after CMV antigen stimulation. The chain links TRBV6-5 to TRBJ2-5, with a possible D match to TRBD2 (6 bases). The CDR3, as DNA: TGTGCCAGCAGAAGGATAGACGGAGGGCCCCGGGAGACCCAGTACTTC. Its translation is CASRRIDGGPRETQYF.